This record looks at one T cell receptor (beta chain) sequence and its context. This sample is part of a study of sequential checkpoint blockade in melanoma. TCRdb keeps only in-frame clones here, not all; method: immunoSEQ multiplex PCR. The sample gives roughly 5,400 clones, approximately 18% of which show up once; over 7.5% is in the top ten. V shed 6 bases, J shed 3 bases, and the junction held 11 bases outside the gene matches. This CDR3 contains 15 residues. Per the germline V gene, CDR1 is LNHDA and CDR2 is SQIVND (reference sequence). Treatment reported: randomized to nivolumab then ipilimumab (arm A) or the reverse (arm B).

Sequences were derived from tumor tissue (inferred from file names), sampled from a patient given nivolumab and ipilimumab in sequence. This chain connects TRBV19 to TRBJ2-7; 7 positions agree with TRBD1. The clonotype comes from a human donor with melanoma. This chain's CDR3 is CASRRKTTGDYEQYF. For the CDR3, the DNA is TGTGCCAGTAGACGAAAAACAACAGGGGACTACGAGCAGTACTTC. The variable domain in full, completed from reference TRBV19 and TRBJ2-7, reads DGGITQSPKYLFRKEGQNVTLSCEQNLNHDAMYWYRQDPGQGLRLIYYSQIVNDFQKGDIAEGYSVSREKKESFPLTVTSAQKNPTAFYLCASRRKTTGDYEQYFGPGTRLTVT.